Sequencing of this TCR beta chain was carried out in a study of monozygotic twins with inflammatory bowel disease. General study results and limits: Especially with disease activity, IBD patients had fewer clonotypes in common with others than healthy twins did.

cDNA was made in eight separate reactions per sample. TCRdb reprocessed the 5' RACE reads; each CDR3 protein has one entry and no DNA is given. The specimen's table records under 150,000 distinct CDR3 sequences. On this clonotype itself: The antigen remains unidentified.

The CDR3 length is 16 residues. Germline V gives CDR1 SGHRS, CDR2 YFSETQ. Sequencing used blood. This clonotype was sampled from a human donor with ulcerative colitis or Crohn's disease, or a healthy co-twin of an affected twin (not recorded which). The chain employs TRBV5-1 and TRBJ2-5; the D gene TCRdb calls, TRBD2, cannot be checked with no DNA. The CDR3: CASSPREGSRGETQYF. Full variable domain (remainder filled in from reference TRBV5-1 and TRBJ2-5): KAGVTQTPRYLIKTRGQQVTLSCSPISGHRSVSWYQQTPGQGLQFLFEYFSETQRNKGNFPGRFSGRQFSNSRSEMNVSTLELGDSALYLCASSPREGSRGETQYFGPGTRLLVL.